What follows are 22 T cell receptor beta chains derived from one specimen sequenced in a study of T cell repertoires in cytomegalovirus infection. Each CDR3 protein is one row after TCRdb ran MiXCR on the reads. The table includes about 830,000 distinct CDR3 sequences, less than 35% detected once. Which antigens these TCRs recognize remains unknown. This material consisted of cultured CD8+ T cells from PBMCs, taken from culture after CMV antigen stimulation. These TCRs come from a human donor in good health (CMV status not recorded). Some clones in this sample may be carry-over from other donors' samples.

Only a few counts were recorded for this clonotype. This rearrangement joins TRBV6-5 to TRBJ1-4; 9 nucleotides align to TRBD1. CDR3 length: 17 residues. The V and J ends lost 6 bases and 1 base, in that order; junction bases with no gene match: 9. CDR1 MNHEY and CDR2 SVGAGI come from the germline V gene. The CDR3, as DNA: TGTGCCAGCAGCCGGGACAGGGCGGGAGGAACTAATGAAAAACTGTTTTTT. Amino acid sequence: CASSRDRAGGTNEKLFF.

There are a few counts of this clonotype. V and J are TRBV14 and TRBJ2-7; a possible D gene is TRBD2 (6 bases). The CDR3 covers 15 residues. V lost 3 bases, J lost 3 bases, and 15 bases lay in between. The V gene's germline CDR1 is SGHDN and CDR2 FVKESK. CDR3 amino acids: CASSHHGGFGYEQYF. The CDR3 bases are TGTGCCAGCAGCCATCATGGGGGGTTTGGCTACGAGCAGTACTTC.

This clonotype was found a few times. The V and J genes are TRBV24-1 and TRBJ2-1, with 9 bases fitting TRBD1. The CDR3 covers 14 residues. Germline loops: CDR1 KGHDR, CDR2 SFDVKD. J lost 8 bases, V lost 0 bases, and 1 base had no gene match. The CDR3 region is CATSDLRTGDEQFF. CDR3 DNA sequence: TGTGCCACCAGTGATTTGCGGACAGGGGATGAGCAGTTCTTC.

This clonotype was found many times. The V call is TRBV7-2, the J call TRBJ2-5, with 7 bases matching TRBD1. Per germline, CDR1 SGHTA and CDR2 FQGNSA. The CDR3 spans 15 residues. J lost 5 bases, V lost 2 bases, and 8 bases had no gene match. CDR3 nucleotide sequence: TGTGCCAGCAGCTTAAACAGGGGAACTGTGGAGACCCAGTACTTC. Its translation: CASSLNRGTVETQYF.

The chain is built from TRBV7-6 and TRBJ2-1; D might be TRBD2 (6 bases). Per the germline V gene, CDR1 is SGHVS and CDR2 is FNYEAQ. This CDR3 is built from 13 residues. V was cut by 3 bases and J by 15 bases, with 18 bases left in between. CDR3 protein: CASSLGGSPDLFF. In nucleotides, the CDR3 is TGTGCCAGCAGCTTGGGGGGTAGCCCGGACCTGTTCTTC.

Only a few counts were recorded for this clonotype. The V and J genes are TRBV6-1 and TRBJ1-1; D is unresolved. Trimming removed 6 bases from V and 1 base from J, with 12 bases in between. This CDR3 has 14 residues. Germline V lookup: CDR1 MNHNS, CDR2 SASEGT. The CDR3 loop reads CASRHLDRNTEAFF. The CDR3 coding sequence is TGTGCCAGCAGGCATCTAGACCGGAACACTGAAGCTTTCTTT.

This clonotype has more than one count but fewer than ten. This sequence joins TRBV27 and TRBJ1-5; TRBD1 might be the D (6 bases). Trimming took 4 bases from V and 0 from J, leaving 19 bases between them. CDR3 length: 18 residues. Germline V lookup: CDR1 MNHEY, CDR2 SMNVEV (reference sequence). In nucleotides, the CDR3 is TGTGCCAGCAGTTCATACCCACCTACAGGGTATAGCAATCAGCCCCAGCATTTT. Its protein product is CASSSYPPTGYSNQPQHF.

A note on this clonotype: One base away lies a much larger clone, so this may be a sequencing read error. This chain joins TRBV7-6 and TRBJ2-3; possibly TRBD1 for D (6 bases). Trimming shortened V by 5 bases and J by 2 bases, and 17 bases separated the two germline ends. This CDR3 is 16 amino acids long. Looked up from germline, CDR1 is SGHVS and CDR2 is FNYEAQ. CDR3 in amino acids: CASSKPRTANTDTQYF. The CDR3 DNA sequence: TGTGCCAGCAGCAAGCCCCGGACAGCTAACACAGATACGCAGTATTTT.

There are a few counts of this clonotype. The chain recombines TRBV6-4 with TRBJ2-1, with 7 bases identical to TRBD1. CDR1 is MRHNA, CDR2 SNTAGT, per germline. Trimming removed 5 bases from V and 8 bases from J; junction bases left unmatched: 12. The CDR3 covers 15 residues. CDR3: CASSHKPQGRDEQFF. The CDR3 DNA sequence: TGTGCCAGCAGTCATAAACCACAGGGGCGGGATGAGCAGTTCTTC.

V and J are TRBV19 and TRBJ1-5; D not certain. This CDR3 region has 14 residues. Germline lookup yields CDR1 LNHDA and CDR2 SQIVND (reference sequence). Between the trimmed V and J ends, which lost 1 base and 9 bases, there was a span of 13 bases. In nucleotides, the CDR3 is TGTGCCAGTAGTATAGCGCGTTGGGAGCCGCCCCAGCATTTT. Its protein product is CASSIARWEPPQHF.

This clonotype has ten or more counts. The gene calls are TRBV7-6 and TRBJ2-1; 8 nucleotides match TRBD2. The CDR3 is made up of 17 amino acids. Looked up from germline, CDR1 is SGHVS and CDR2 is FNYEAQ. Unmatched junction bases numbered 13, after V lost 5 bases and J lost 4 bases. The CDR3 here is CASSNRHRTSLYNEQFF. DNA of the CDR3: TGTGCCAGCAGCAACCGACACCGGACTAGCCTTTACAATGAGCAGTTCTTC.

This chain uses TRBV28 with TRBJ1-2, with TRBD1 matching over 7 bases. This CDR3 comprises 15 residues. Trimming removed 5 bases from V and 3 bases from J; junction bases left unmatched: 9. CDR1 and CDR2 (germline): MDHEN, SYDVKM. CDR3 sequence: CASSVQGPGDYGYTF. The DNA for the CDR3 is TGTGCCAGCAGTGTACAGGGGCCGGGTGACTATGGCTACACCTTC.

With regard to this clonotype: A junction boundary mismatches the germline segment, possibly from a read error. The chain links TRBV5-1 to TRBJ2-1; 7 bases fit TRBD2. CDR1 and CDR2 from the germline V gene are SGHRS and YFSETQ. The CDR3 has 15 residues. The CDR3 protein is CASSLDSGDYNVQFF. The CDR3 DNA reads TGCGCCAGCAGCTTGGACAGCGGGGACTACAATGTGCAGTTCTTC.

This clonotype was observed a few times. The V and J genes are TRBV6-2 or TRBV6-3 and TRBJ2-7; D assignment may be TRBD1 or TRBD2 (5 bases each). There are 12 residues in the CDR3. Trimming pared 5 bases from V and 5 bases from J, leaving 10 bases between. Germline V CDR1 and CDR2: MNHEY, SVGEGT. CDR3 sequence reads: CASSTGRHEQYV. CDR3 nucleotides: TGTGCCAGCAGTACGGGACGCCACGAGCAGTACGTC.

The rearrangement uses TRBV11-2 and TRBJ2-1; D is perhaps TRBD1 or TRBD2 (6 bases each). The ends were cut back, 3 bases at V and 8 bases at J, with 23 bases in the middle. The CDR3 runs 17 residues. Germline loops: CDR1 SGHAT, CDR2 FQNNGV. Here the CDR3 DNA reads TGTGCCAGCAGCTTGGGACCCCAATGGGGGGCAATTGATGAGCAGTTCTTC. Its translation: CASSLGPQWGAIDEQFF.

The table lists this clonotype with a few counts. The J gene is TRBJ2-1, the V gene TRBV7-6; D gene ambiguous. Germline lookup yields CDR1 SGHVS and CDR2 FNYEAQ. The V end was cut by 5 bases, the J end by 0 bases, with 14 bases between. This CDR3 spans 16 amino acids. The CDR3 loop is CASSPPGVVSYNEQFF. The CDR3 coding sequence is TGTGCCAGCAGCCCGCCCGGTGTAGTCTCCTACAATGAGCAGTTCTTC.

The chain carries TRBV6-6 and TRBJ2-3; possible D gene TRBD1, 5 bases. From germline, CDR1 is MNHNY and CDR2 SVGAGI (reference sequence). The CDR3 loop spans 17 amino acids. Trimming stripped 2 bases from V and 6 bases from J, with 21 bases between. The CDR3 coding sequence is TGTGCCAGCAGTTACCTTTTGGGGCCGTCGTTTGCGGATACGCAGTATTTT. This translates into CASSYLLGPSFADTQYF.

This chain links TRBV4-3 with TRBJ2-1; perhaps D is TRBD1 or TRBD2 (6 bases each). V was trimmed by 0 bases and J by 2 bases, leaving 14 bases between them. CDR1 and CDR2 (germline): LGHNA, YSLEER. The CDR3 has 17 residues. CDR3 sequence: CASSQDTSGGPYNEQFF. The CDR3 DNA follows: TGCGCCAGCAGCCAAGACACCTCCGGGGGCCCCTACAATGAGCAGTTCTTC.

In this sample, this clonotype turned up a few times. The chain uses TRBV6-1 and TRBJ1-1, with D unresolved. CDR1 and CDR2 from the germline V gene are MNHNS and SASEGT. This CDR3 spans 15 amino acids. V was pared by 2 bases and J by 1 base, with 11 bases between. Here the CDR3 reads CASSEFLTANTEAFF. CDR3 in DNA: TGTGCCAGCAGTGAATTCTTAACAGCGAACACTGAAGCTTTCTTT.

This rearrangement joins TRBV9 to TRBJ2-7; 11 bases match TRBD2. Looked up from germline, CDR1 is SGDLS and CDR2 is YYNGEE. This CDR3 is 15 amino acids long. V shed 0 bases and J 3 bases; nucleotides not matched to a gene: 2. The chain's CDR3 is CASSVGSGGDYEQYF. DNA of the CDR3: TGTGCCAGCAGCGTAGGTAGCGGGGGGGACTACGAGCAGTACTTC.

This clonotype was recorded a few times. The J gene is TRBJ2-3, the V gene TRBV5-1; TRBD2 agrees at 14 bases. The CDR3 covers 17 residues. The germline gives CDR1 SGHRS, CDR2 YFSETQ. The V segment lost 4 bases and the J segment 2 bases; nucleotides outside the gene matches: 6. The CDR3 coding sequence is TGCGCCAGCAGCGGAAGGACTAGCGGGGGGTTCACAGATACGCAGTATTTT. It codes for CASSGRTSGGFTDTQYF.

The V gene is TRBV7-9, the J gene TRBJ2-7; D is uncertain. The CDR3 is 17 amino acids. The V gene's germline CDR1 is SEHNR and CDR2 FQNEAQ (reference sequence). V was shortened by 1 base and J by 6 bases, with 22 bases between the two germline ends. The DNA for the CDR3 is TGTGCCAGCAGCTTAGGCAGTTCGTGGGTCGAGAGGATCGAGCAGTACGTC. Translated, it gives CASSLGSSWVERIEQYV.